Reported below is one TCR beta chain. The antigen remains undetermined. Each CDR3 protein is one row after TCRdb ran MiXCR on the RT-PCR reads. The data show about 520,000 distinct CDR3 sequences, approximately 6.9% seen once. This entry is derived from a study of response to subunit inactivated influenza vaccine. Findings and caveats of the study: Few additional T cells are recruited per seasonal influenza vaccination, authors suggested.

The ends were cut back, 0 bases at V and 1 base at J, with 6 bases in the middle. CDR1 and CDR2 (germline): LGHDT, YNNKEL (reference sequence). The CDR3 loop spans 14 amino acids. This TCR was sampled from a man between 50 and 75 years old who received an inactivated influenza vaccine. The sequenced sample was PBMCs from blood, obtained approximately 25 months after vaccination. This chain links TRBV3-1 with TRBJ1-1; D perhaps matches TRBD1 (5 bases). CDR3 sequence reads: CASSQDDRNTEAFF. The CDR3 DNA is TGTGCCAGCAGCCAAGATGACAGGAACACTGAAGCTTTCTTT. Variable domain in full (rest from reference TRBV3-1 and TRBJ1-1): DTAVSQTPKYLVTQMGNDKSIKCEQNLGHDTMYWYKQDSKKFLKIMFSYNNKELIINETVPNRFSPKSPDKAHLNLHINSLELGDSAVYFCASSQDDRNTEAFFGQGTRLTVV.